This T cell receptor (beta chain) was documented in a study of cytomegalovirus exposure and HLA in healthy donors. The overall study: Among several hundred genotyped donors, about 85% fell in the Caucasian-associated ancestry cluster. Study-level points and caveats: Accounts indicate the classifier identified cytomegalovirus status with strong specificity and sensitivity.

The germline V and J ends were trimmed by 4 bases and 3 bases, with 12 bases remaining between them. This CDR3 is 14 amino acids long. CDR1 is LGHNA, CDR2 YNFKEQ, per germline. With respect to this clone: The antigen remains undetermined.

Primers for the PCR totalled 60 Vbeta and 13 Jbeta. Only in-frame clones appear in the TCRdb table, and some are missing; sequencing was by immunoSEQ multiplex PCR. The sample yields over 150,000 clones, more than 65% seen once. The chain combines TRBV4-2 with TRBJ1-2; D is perhaps TRBD1 (6 bases). The sequence was collected from a woman aged 40 to 50 in good health and CMV-seropositive. The sample taken for sequencing was PBMCs. CDR3 coding DNA: TGTGCCAGCAGCCCATTGGGGGCTGACTATGGCTACACCTTC. Protein: CASSPLGADYGYTF.